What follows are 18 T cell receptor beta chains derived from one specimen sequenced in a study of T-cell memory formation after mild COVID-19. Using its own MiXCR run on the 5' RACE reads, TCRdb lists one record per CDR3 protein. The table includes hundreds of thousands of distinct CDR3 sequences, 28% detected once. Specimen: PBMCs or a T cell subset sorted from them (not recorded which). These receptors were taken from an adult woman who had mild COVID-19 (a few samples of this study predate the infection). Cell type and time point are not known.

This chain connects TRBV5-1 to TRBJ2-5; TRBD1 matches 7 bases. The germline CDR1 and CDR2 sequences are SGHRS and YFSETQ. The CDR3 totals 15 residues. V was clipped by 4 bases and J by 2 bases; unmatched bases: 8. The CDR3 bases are TGCGCCAGCAGCCCCCTGACAGGGAATCAAGAGACCCAGTACTTC. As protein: CASSPLTGNQETQYF.

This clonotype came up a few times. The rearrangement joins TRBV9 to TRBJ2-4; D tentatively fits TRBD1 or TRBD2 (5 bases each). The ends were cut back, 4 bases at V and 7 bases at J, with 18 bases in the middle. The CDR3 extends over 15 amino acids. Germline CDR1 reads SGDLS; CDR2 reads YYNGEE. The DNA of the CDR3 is TGTGCCAGCAGCCCCTTTTCTGGGGGAAAGAACATTCAGTACTTC. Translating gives CASSPFSGGKNIQYF.

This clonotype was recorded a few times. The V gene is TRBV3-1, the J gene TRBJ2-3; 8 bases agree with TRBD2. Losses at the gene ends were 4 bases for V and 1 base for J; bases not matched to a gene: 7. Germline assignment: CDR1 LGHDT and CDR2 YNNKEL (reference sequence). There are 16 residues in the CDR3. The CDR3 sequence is CASSPTGGGGTDTQYF. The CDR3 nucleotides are TGTGCCAGCAGCCCCACGGGGGGGGGTGGCACAGATACGCAGTATTTT.

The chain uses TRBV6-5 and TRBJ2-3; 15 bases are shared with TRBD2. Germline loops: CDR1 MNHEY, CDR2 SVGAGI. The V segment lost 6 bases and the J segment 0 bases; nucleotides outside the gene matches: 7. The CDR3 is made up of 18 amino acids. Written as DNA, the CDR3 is TGTGCCAGCAGCCTGGGACTAGCGGGAGGTAGGAGCACAGATACGCAGTATTTT. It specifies CASSLGLAGGRSTDTQYF.

CDR3 DNA sequence: TGTGCCAGCAGCACCAGACAGACCGCCGGGGAGACCCAGTACTTC. Its translation is CASSTRQTAGETQYF. The V call is TRBV7-9, the J call TRBJ2-5, with TRBD1 as a possible D gene (5 bases). The CDR3 sequence is 15 residues long. The germline V gene has CDR1 SEHNR and CDR2 FQNEAQ (reference sequence). Trimming removed 5 bases from V and 5 bases from J, with 18 bases in between.

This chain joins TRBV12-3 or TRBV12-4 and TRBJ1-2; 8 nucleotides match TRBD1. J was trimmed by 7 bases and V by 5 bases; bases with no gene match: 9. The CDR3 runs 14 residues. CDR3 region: CASSPHRTGSGYTF. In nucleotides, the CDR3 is TGTGCCAGCAGTCCCCATCGGACAGGGTCTGGCTACACCTTC.

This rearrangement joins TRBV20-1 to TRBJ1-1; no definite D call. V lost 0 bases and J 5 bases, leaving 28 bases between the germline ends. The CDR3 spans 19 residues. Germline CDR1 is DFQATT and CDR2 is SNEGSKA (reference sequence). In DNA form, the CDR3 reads TGCAGTGCTAGAGATCTTGGGCCGTTCCGGGAGGATTCGAGGACTGAAGCTTTCTTT. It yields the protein CSARDLGPFREDSRTEAFF.

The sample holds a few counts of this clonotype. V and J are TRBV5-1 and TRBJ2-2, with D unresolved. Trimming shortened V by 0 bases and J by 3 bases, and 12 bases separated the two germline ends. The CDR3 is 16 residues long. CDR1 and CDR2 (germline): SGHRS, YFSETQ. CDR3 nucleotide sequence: TGCGCCAGCAGCTTGGCGGTTGGAGCCTACACCGGGGAGCTGTTTTTT. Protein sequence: CASSLAVGAYTGELFF.

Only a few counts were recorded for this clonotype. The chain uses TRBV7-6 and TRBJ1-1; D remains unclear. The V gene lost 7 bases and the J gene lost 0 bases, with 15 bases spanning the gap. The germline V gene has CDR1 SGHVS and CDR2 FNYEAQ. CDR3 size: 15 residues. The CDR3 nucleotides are TGTGCCAGCACCCCGACGGTGGCGATGAACACTGAAGCTTTCTTT. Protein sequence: CASTPTVAMNTEAFF.

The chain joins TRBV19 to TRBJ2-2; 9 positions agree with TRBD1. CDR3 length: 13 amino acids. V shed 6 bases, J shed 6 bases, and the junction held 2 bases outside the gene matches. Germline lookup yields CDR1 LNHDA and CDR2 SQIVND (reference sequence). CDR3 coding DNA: TGTGCCAGTAGGGGACAGGGTCCCGGGGAGCTGTTTTTT. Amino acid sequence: CASRGQGPGELFF.

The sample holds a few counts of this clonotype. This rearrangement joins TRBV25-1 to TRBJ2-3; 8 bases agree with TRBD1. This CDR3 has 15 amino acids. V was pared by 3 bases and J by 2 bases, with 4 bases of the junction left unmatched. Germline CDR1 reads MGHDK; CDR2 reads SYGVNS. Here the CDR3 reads CASSDYRGSTDTQYF. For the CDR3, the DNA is TGTGCCAGCAGTGATTACAGGGGGTCCACAGATACGCAGTATTTT.

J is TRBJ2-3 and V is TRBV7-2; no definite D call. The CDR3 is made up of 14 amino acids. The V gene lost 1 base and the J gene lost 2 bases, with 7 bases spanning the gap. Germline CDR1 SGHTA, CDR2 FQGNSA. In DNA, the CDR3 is TGTGCCAGCAGCTTAGGTCCGGCCACAGATACGCAGTATTTT. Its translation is CASSLGPATDTQYF.

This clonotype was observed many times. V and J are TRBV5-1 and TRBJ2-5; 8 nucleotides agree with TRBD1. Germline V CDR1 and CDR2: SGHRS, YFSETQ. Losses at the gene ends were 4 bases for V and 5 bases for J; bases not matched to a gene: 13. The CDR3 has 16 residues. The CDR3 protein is CASSHGQGAAQETQYF. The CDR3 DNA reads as TGCGCCAGCAGCCACGGACAGGGCGCAGCACAGGAGACCCAGTACTTC.

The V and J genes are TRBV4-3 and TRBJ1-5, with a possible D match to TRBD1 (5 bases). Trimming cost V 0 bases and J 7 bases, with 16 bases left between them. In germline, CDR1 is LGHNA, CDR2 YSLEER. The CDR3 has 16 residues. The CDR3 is CASSQEAGNPKQPQHF. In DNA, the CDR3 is TGCGCCAGCAGCCAAGAAGCAGGGAACCCCAAGCAGCCCCAGCATTTT.

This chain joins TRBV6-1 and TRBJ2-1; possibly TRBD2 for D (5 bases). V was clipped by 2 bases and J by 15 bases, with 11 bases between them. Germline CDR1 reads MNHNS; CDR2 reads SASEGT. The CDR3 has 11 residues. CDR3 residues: CASSEQGRRFF. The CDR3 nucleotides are TGTGCCAGCAGTGAACAAGGGAGACGGTTCTTC.

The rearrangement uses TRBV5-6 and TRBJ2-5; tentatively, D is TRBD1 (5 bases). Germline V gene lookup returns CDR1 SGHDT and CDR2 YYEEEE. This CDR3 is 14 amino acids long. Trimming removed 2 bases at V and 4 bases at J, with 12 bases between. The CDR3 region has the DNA TGTGCCAGCAGCTTAGGGGCGAGAGGAGAGACCCAGTACTTC. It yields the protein CASSLGARGETQYF.

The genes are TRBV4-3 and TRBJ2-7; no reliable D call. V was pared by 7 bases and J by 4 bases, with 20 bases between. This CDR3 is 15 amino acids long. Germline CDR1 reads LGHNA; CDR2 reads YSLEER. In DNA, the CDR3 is TGCGCCAGCACCCAGTTACAGCGCACACTATACGAGCAGTACTTC. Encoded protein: CASTQLQRTLYEQYF.

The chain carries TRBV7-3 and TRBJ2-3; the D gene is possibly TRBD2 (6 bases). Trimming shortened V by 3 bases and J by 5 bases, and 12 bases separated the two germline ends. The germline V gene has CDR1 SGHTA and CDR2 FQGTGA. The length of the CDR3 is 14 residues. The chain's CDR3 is CASSLAGRRDTQYF. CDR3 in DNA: TGTGCCAGCAGCTTGGCAGGGAGGCGAGATACGCAGTATTTT.